The T cell receptor (beta chain) under discussion was sequenced for a study of blood T cell repertoires in COVID-19. Across the study: The study drew acute and convalescent COVID-19 samples from the United States, Italy and Spain. The cDNA or gDNA used as material had been derived from T cells, B-cell-depleted T cells, or PBMCs.

The data were produced by immunoSEQ multiplex PCR, yet TCRdb's version contains in-frame clones alone and is incomplete. There are 150,000 to 200,000 clones in the sample; roughly 90% occur only once, and around 1.2% lies in the top ten. Trimming removed 3 bases at V and 8 bases at J, with 11 bases between. CDR1 is LGHDT, CDR2 YNNKEL, per germline (reference sequence). The CDR3 has 12 amino acids. Across 20 to 25 US areas, participants ranged in age from about 18 to 90 years. The sequence was collected from a human donor with acute COVID-19. The donor label of this sample is uncertain. The chain links TRBV3-1 (or the pseudogene TRBV3-2) to TRBJ2-7; maybe TRBD2 (6 bases). Input material: PBMCs or T cells enriched from blood (not recorded which). As DNA, the CDR3 is TGTGCCAGCAGCCAGGGGGGTGCAAAGCAGTACTTC. Its translation: CASSQGGAKQYF.